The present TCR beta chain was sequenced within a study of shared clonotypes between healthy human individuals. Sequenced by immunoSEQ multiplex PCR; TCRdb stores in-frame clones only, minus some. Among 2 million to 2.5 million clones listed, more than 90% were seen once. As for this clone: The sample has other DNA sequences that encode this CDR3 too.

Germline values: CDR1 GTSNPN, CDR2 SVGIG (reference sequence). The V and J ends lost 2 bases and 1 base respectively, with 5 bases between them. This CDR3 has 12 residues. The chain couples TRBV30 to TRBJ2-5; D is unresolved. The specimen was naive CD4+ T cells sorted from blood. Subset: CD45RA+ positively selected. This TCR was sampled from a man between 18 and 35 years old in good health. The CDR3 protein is CAWSPGQETQYF. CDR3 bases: TGTGCCTGGAGTCCAGGCCAAGAGACCCAGTACTTC.